What follows are 24 T cell receptor beta chains derived from one specimen sequenced in a study of T cell changes during pregnancy in multiple sclerosis. TCRdb's table, derived via immunoSEQ multiplex PCR, lists solely in-frame clones and lacks some. The table lists about 92,000 clones, 92% of them singletons, with about 3% in the top ten. This sample comprised peripheral blood, obtained in the first trimester of pregnancy. These receptors were taken from a female donor with multiple sclerosis, enrolled in a pregnancy study.

The chain has TRBV11-2 and TRBJ2-5, with 9 positions matching TRBD1. The CDR3 spans 16 residues. The germline V gene has CDR1 SGHAT and CDR2 FQNNGV. Losses at the gene ends were 6 bases for V and 4 bases for J; bases not matched to a gene: 12. This chain's CDR3 is CASRDSGTGLRETQYF. CDR3 bases: TGTGCCAGCAGGGATTCCGGGACAGGGTTGCGAGAGACCCAGTACTTC.

J is TRBJ1-2 and V is TRBV6-6; D unclear. Trimming stripped 6 bases from V and 5 bases from J, with 16 bases between. This CDR3 has 14 residues. Germline V gives CDR1 MNHNY, CDR2 SVGAGI (reference sequence). Written as DNA, the CDR3 is TGTGCCAGCAGCCCTACCTCGGGAGGGTATGGCTACACCTTC. Translation gives CASSPTSGGYGYTF.

V is TRBV5-6 and J is TRBJ2-3, with D maybe TRBD2 (6 bases). The CDR3 runs to 15 residues. The V end was cut by 4 bases, the J end by 2 bases, with 14 bases between. The V gene's germline CDR1 is SGHDT and CDR2 YYEEEE. The CDR3 DNA reads TGTGCCAGCAGCCCCGGGGGTCGGACCACAGATACGCAGTATTTT. Its translation is CASSPGGRTTDTQYF. The variable domain in full, completed from reference TRBV5-6 and TRBJ2-3, reads DAGVTQSPTHLIKTRGQQVTLRCSPKSGHDTVSWYQQALGQGPQFIFQYYEEEERQRGNFPDRFSGHQFPNYSSELNVNALLLGDSALYLCASSPGGRTTDTQYFGPGTRLTVL.

The chain uses TRBV6-5 and TRBJ1-3, with unresolved D. The CDR3 covers 15 residues. Germline CDR1 and CDR2: MNHEY and SVGAGI. Trimming cost V 5 bases and J 2 bases, with 13 bases left between them. CDR3 sequence reads: CASSQYSGPGNTIYF. CDR3 nucleotides: TGTGCCAGCAGTCAGTACAGTGGGCCTGGAAACACCATATATTTT.

The chain is built from TRBV6-4 and TRBJ1-5; 8 bases are a match to TRBD1. The CDR3 consists of 14 residues. Germline CDR1 reads MRHNA; CDR2 reads SNTAGT. Trimming cost V 5 bases and J 9 bases; bases outside gene matches: 9. DNA of the CDR3: TGTGCCAGCAGTCCTACAGGGGGGTCTTTGCCCCAGCATTTT. As protein: CASSPTGGSLPQHF.

The rearrangement joins TRBV2 to TRBJ2-7; tentatively, D is TRBD1 (6 bases). With 7 bases removed from V and 3 bases from J, the gap between germline ends came to 13 bases. This CDR3 spans 13 amino acids. Germline V lookup: CDR1 SNHLY, CDR2 FYNNEI. The CDR3 spells CASTVADSYEQYF. In DNA form, the CDR3 reads TGTGCCAGCACTGTGGCGGACAGCTACGAGCAGTACTTC.

J is TRBJ1-5 and V is TRBV28, with TRBD1 matching 7 bases. CDR1 and CDR2 from the germline V gene are MDHEN and SYDVKM. This CDR3 spans 14 amino acids. The junction had 7 bases not matched to a gene; V was cut back by 8 bases and J by 3 bases. CDR3 residues: CASDSRGFNQPQHF. As DNA, the CDR3 is TGTGCCAGCGACAGCAGGGGGTTCAATCAGCCCCAGCATTTT.

This clone appeared a single time. The genes are TRBV7-2 and TRBJ2-1; 7 bases agree with TRBD2. V lost 8 bases and J lost 0; bases outside the gene matches: 13. The germline CDR1 and CDR2 sequences are SGHTA and FQGNSA. This CDR3 has 17 residues. The CDR3 sequence is CASRPTGLSNSYNEQFF. DNA of the CDR3: TGTGCCAGCCGACCCACGGGACTATCCAACTCCTACAATGAGCAGTTCTTC.

V usage is TRBV7-8 and J usage is TRBJ2-7, with TRBD1 matching over 10 bases. This CDR3 region has 15 residues. V lost 4 bases, J lost 2 bases, and 5 bases stayed unmatched. CDR1 is SGHVS, CDR2 FQNEAQ, per germline. DNA of the CDR3: TGTGCCAGCAGCTACCGGACAGGGGGGCCCTACGAGCAGTACTTC. Translating it yields CASSYRTGGPYEQYF.

The chain carries TRBV6-1 and TRBJ2-5, with 8 nucleotides matching TRBD1. V trimming: 2 bases; J trimming: 3 bases; junction bases outside the gene matches: 8. CDR1 is MNHNS, CDR2 SASEGT, per germline. CDR3 size: 16 residues. The CDR3 DNA follows: TGTGCCAGCAGTGAATTCCCGGGACAGGTTGAAGAGACCCAGTACTTC. Protein product: CASSEFPGQVEETQYF.

The V call is TRBV19, the J call TRBJ1-2, with D unresolved. This CDR3 region has 13 residues. Deletions cut 6 bases from V and 6 bases from J, with 14 bases between. Looked up from germline, CDR1 is LNHDA and CDR2 is SQIVND (reference sequence). The CDR3 spells CASSPAETDGYTF. DNA of the CDR3: TGTGCCAGTAGCCCGGCGGAGACGGATGGCTACACCTTC.

This chain connects TRBV5-1 to TRBJ2-7; a possible D gene is TRBD2 (6 bases). Germline-derived CDR1 and CDR2 are SGHRS and YFSETQ. V was pared by 0 bases and J by 1 base, with 11 bases between. This CDR3 has 15 amino acids. Here the CDR3 reads CASSLAGEVSYEQYF. In DNA form, the CDR3 reads TGCGCCAGCAGCTTGGCGGGAGAGGTATCCTACGAGCAGTACTTC.

The J gene is TRBJ1-4, the V gene TRBV5-1; D is unresolved. Germline CDR1 SGHRS, CDR2 YFSETQ. Trimming took 0 bases from V and 8 from J, leaving 5 bases between them. The CDR3 is 12 amino acids. The CDR3: CASSLAGEKLFF. CDR3 DNA sequence: TGCGCCAGCAGCTTGGCCGGGGAAAAACTGTTTTTT.

The gene calls are TRBV7-9 and TRBJ2-2; no definite D call. CDR3 size: 14 residues. Trimming removed 2 bases from V and 8 bases from J, with 12 bases in between. Germline V CDR1 and CDR2: SEHNR, FQNEAQ (reference sequence). The CDR3 sequence is CASSLLLGRGELFF. The CDR3 DNA reads TGTGCCAGCAGCTTACTCCTAGGCCGGGGGGAGCTGTTTTTT. The full variable domain, in which reference TRBV7-9 and TRBJ2-2 provide the parts outside the CDR3, is DTGVSQNPRHKITKRGQNVTFRCDPISEHNRLYWYRQTLGQGPEFLTYFQNEAQLEKSRLLSDRFSAERPKGSFSTLEIQRTEQGDSAMYLCASSLLLGRGELFFGEGSRLTVL.

The rearrangement uses TRBV28 and TRBJ1-1; D might be TRBD1 (6 bases). The V gene lost 6 bases and the J gene lost 4 bases, with 9 bases spanning the gap. The CDR3 sequence is 12 residues long. Looked up from germline, CDR1 is MDHEN and CDR2 is SYDVKM. CDR3 protein: CASRGASTEAFF. CDR3 in DNA: TGTGCCAGCAGGGGGGCTAGCACTGAAGCTTTCTTT. The full variable domain, completed using reference TRBV28 and TRBJ1-1, is DVKVTQSSRYLVKRTGEKVFLECVQDMDHENMFWYRQDPGLGLRLIYFSYDVKMKEKGDIPEGYSVSREKKERFSLILESASTNQTSMYLCASRGASTEAFFGQGTRLTVV.

There are a few counts of this clone. The DNA of the CDR3 is TGCGCCAGCATTCGACTAGCGGGATTTAACCCCTACGAGCAGTACTTC. Protein: CASIRLAGFNPYEQYF. This sequence joins TRBV10-1 and TRBJ2-7; TRBD2 matches at 11 bases. J gave up 2 bases and V 7 bases, and 10 bases lay outside the gene matches. The germline CDR1 and CDR2 sequences are WNHNN and SYGVQD (reference sequence). This CDR3 is built from 16 residues.

V usage is TRBV7-6 and J usage is TRBJ2-3, with TRBD1 matching 7 bases. V shed 4 bases and J 1 base; nucleotides not matched to a gene: 8. The CDR3 has 16 residues. Germline CDR1 is SGHVS and CDR2 is FNYEAQ. In DNA form, the CDR3 reads TGTGCCAGCAGCTCGACAGGGTTTGAGGGCACAGATACGCAGTATTTT. Amino acid sequence: CASSSTGFEGTDTQYF.

This rearrangement joins TRBV7-8 to TRBJ2-7, with 7 bases fitting TRBD1. Per the germline V gene, CDR1 is SGHVS and CDR2 is FQNEAQ. The CDR3 has 14 amino acids. With 5 bases clipped from V and 2 bases from J, the junction kept 6 bases outside the gene matches. DNA of the CDR3: TGTGCCAGCAGCCCCTGGGACAGCCCCTACGAGCAGTACTTC. It codes for CASSPWDSPYEQYF.

This chain joins TRBV6-5 and TRBJ1-1, with TRBD1 matching 11 bases. J gave up 8 bases and V 5 bases, and 4 bases lay outside the gene matches. Germline V gene sequence: CDR1 MNHEY, CDR2 SVGAGI. The length of the CDR3 is 13 residues. CDR3 DNA: TGTGCCAGCAGTACGGGACAGGGGGAGGAAGCTTTCTTT. Translation: CASSTGQGEEAFF.

The gene calls are TRBV5-1 and TRBJ2-7; maybe TRBD2 (5 bases). V was trimmed by 4 bases and J by 3 bases, leaving 11 bases between them. The germline V gene encodes CDR1 SGHRS and CDR2 YFSETQ. The CDR3 contains 13 residues. The DNA for the CDR3 is TGCGCCAGCAGCACTCCAACTAGCTACGAGCAGTACTTC. This codes for CASSTPTSYEQYF.

The chain links TRBV7-2 to TRBJ2-7, with D maybe TRBD1 (6 bases). Trimming took 2 bases from V and 3 from J, leaving 20 bases between them. Germline V lookup: CDR1 SGHTA, CDR2 FQGNSA. This CDR3 spans 17 amino acids. This chain's CDR3 is CASSLTGPVNRLYEQYF. In nucleotides, the CDR3 is TGTGCCAGCAGCTTAACAGGGCCTGTCAACCGCCTCTACGAGCAGTACTTC. Looking up the rest from reference TRBV7-2 and TRBJ2-7 gives the full variable domain: GAGVSQSPSNKVTEKGKDVELRCDPISGHTALYWYRQSLGQGLEFLIYFQGNSAPDKSGLPSDRFSAERTGGSVSTLTIQRTQQEDSAVYLCASSLTGPVNRLYEQYFGPGTRLTVT.

The chain is built from TRBV5-6 and TRBJ2-3; tentatively, D is TRBD2 (6 bases). Germline CDR1 and CDR2: SGHDT and YYEEEE. With 3 bases removed from V and 4 bases from J, the gap between germline ends came to 6 bases. The CDR3 has 12 amino acids. The CDR3 sequence is CASSSGADTQYF. The CDR3 DNA reads TGTGCCAGCAGCTCGGGGGCAGATACGCAGTATTTT.

The V gene is TRBV19, the J gene TRBJ2-6, with D possibly being TRBD2 (6 bases). V lost 1 base and J lost 2, with 12 bases in between. The CDR3 runs 17 residues. CDR1 is LNHDA and CDR2 is SQIVND in the germline V gene (reference sequence). The CDR3 nucleotides read TGTGCCAGTAGTATAGTTCGGGGCGGGACTGGGGCCAACGTCCTGACTTTC. Its protein is CASSIVRGGTGANVLTF.

J is TRBJ2-1 and V is TRBV4-3, with 8 bases fitting TRBD1. The V segment lost 1 base and the J segment 6 bases; nucleotides outside the gene matches: 11. Germline CDR1 is LGHNA and CDR2 is YSLEER. The CDR3 consists of 17 residues. The CDR3 here is CASSQGLQGDNFNEQFF. CDR3 in DNA: TGCGCCAGCAGCCAAGGGTTACAGGGGGACAACTTCAATGAGCAGTTCTTC.